One sample yielded the 17 T cell receptor beta chains listed below, sequenced in a study of shared clonotypes between healthy human individuals. Sequencing was performed with immunoSEQ multiplex PCR; in TCRdb, only in-frame clones are kept and a portion is missing. The table lists about 1.4 million clones, roughly 96% of them singletons. What was sequenced was naive CD4+ T cells sorted from blood. As to subset: CD45RA+ positively selected. The receptors come from a man aged 25 to 45 in good health.

The chain combines TRBV10-3 with TRBJ1-1, with D uncertain. The CDR3 spans 14 residues. Germline V gene lookup returns CDR1 ENHRY and CDR2 SYGVKD. V was trimmed by 2 bases and J by 1 base, leaving 8 bases between them. The CDR3 spells CAISELSSNTEAFF. The CDR3 nucleotides read TGTGCCATCAGTGAGCTCTCGTCGAACACTGAAGCTTTCTTT.

The rearrangement links TRBV6-1 to TRBJ2-7; D call uncertain. The CDR3 has 13 residues. Germline CDR1 is MNHNS and CDR2 is SASEGT. Trimming shortened V by 3 bases and J by 5 bases, and 11 bases separated the two germline ends. This CDR3 reads CASSDGDLDEQYF. CDR3 sequence (DNA): TGTGCCAGCAGTGATGGAGACTTGGACGAGCAGTACTTC.

The chain is built from TRBV10-3 and TRBJ2-1; 13 bases are a match to TRBD2. The ends lost 6 bases at V and 3 bases at J; junction bases unmatched: 5. The germline V gene has CDR1 ENHRY and CDR2 SYGVKD. CDR3 length: 16 residues. CDR3 DNA: TGTGCCATCAGGGGGACTAGCGGGGTGGACTACAATGAGCAGTTCTTC. This encodes CAIRGTSGVDYNEQFF.

This clone was picked up one time. The chain has TRBV29-1 and TRBJ2-7; 12 nucleotides align to TRBD2. Per the germline V gene, CDR1 is SQVTM and CDR2 is ANQGSEA. CDR3 length: 13 residues. The J segment lost 3 bases and the V segment lost 7 bases, leaving 4 bases of the junction unmatched. For the CDR3, the DNA is TGCAGCGCCGCGGGACTAGCGGGCTACGAGCAGTACTTC. It encodes CSAAGLAGYEQYF.

The chain joins TRBV5-8 to TRBJ2-7, with a weak D call TRBD1 (5 bases). CDR1 and CDR2 from the germline V gene are SGHTS and YDEGEE. V was trimmed by 2 bases and J by 5 bases, leaving 29 bases between them. The CDR3 contains 19 residues. Here the CDR3 reads CASSFDRGRWTPSLNEQYF. In DNA, the CDR3 is TGTGCCAGCAGCTTTGATCGCGGACGATGGACACCCTCTCTAAACGAGCAGTACTTC.

The V gene is TRBV6-5, the J gene TRBJ1-1; D unresolved. Trimming left V 0 bases short and J 3 bases short, with 8 bases between. The V gene's germline CDR1 is MNHEY and CDR2 SVGAGI. The CDR3 has 14 residues. This chain's CDR3 is CASSYSSGYTEAFF. CDR3 sequence (DNA): TGTGCCAGCAGTTACTCGAGCGGGTACACTGAAGCTTTCTTT.

The V call is TRBV27, the J call TRBJ2-7, with 13 bases lining up with TRBD2. The CDR3 sequence is 17 residues long. Germline V gene sequence: CDR1 MNHEY, CDR2 SMNVEV (reference sequence). V shed 2 bases and J 3 bases; nucleotides not matched to a gene: 7. The CDR3 bases are TGTGCCAGCAGTTTACGGACTAGCGGGAGAAAATACTACGAGCAGTACTTC. Its protein is CASSLRTSGRKYYEQYF.

The J gene is TRBJ2-7, the V gene TRBV28; 9 bases agree with TRBD2. The CDR3 loop spans 15 amino acids. Trimming removed 5 bases from V and 6 bases from J; junction bases left unmatched: 11. CDR1 and CDR2 from the germline V gene are MDHEN and SYDVKM. The CDR3 sequence: CASSTTGTSSLEQYF. CDR3 bases: TGTGCCAGCAGTACCACCGGGACTAGCTCTCTCGAGCAGTACTTC.

This clone was seen a handful of times. The chain combines TRBV14 with TRBJ2-7; the match to TRBD1 covers 9 bases. The CDR3 extends over 15 amino acids. Germline V gives CDR1 SGHDN, CDR2 FVKESK. V dropped 4 bases and J dropped 3; count of bases not matched to a gene: 7. CDR3 region: CASSLTRDRVYEQYF. The CDR3 nucleotides are TGTGCCAGCAGCCTAACCCGGGACAGGGTCTACGAGCAGTACTTC.

The rearrangement uses TRBV30 and TRBJ2-1; 10 nucleotides align to TRBD1. Germline CDR1 reads GTSNPN; CDR2 reads SVGIG (reference sequence). The CDR3 totals 13 residues. After removal of 0 bases from V and 15 bases from J, the junction contained 8 bases not matched to a gene. CDR3 loop: CAWSVLGTGAPFF. DNA of the CDR3: TGTGCCTGGAGTGTACTTGGGACAGGGGCACCGTTCTTC. The full variable domain, rest sourced from reference TRBV30 and TRBJ2-1, is SQTIHQWPATLVQPVGSPLSLECTVEGTSNPNLYWYRQAAGRGLQLLFYSVGIGQISSEVPQNLSASRPQDRQFILSSKKLLLSDSGFYLCAWSVLGTGAPFFGPGTRLTVL.

The V and J genes are TRBV5-1 and TRBJ2-1, with D perhaps given as TRBD1 or TRBD2 (5 bases each). The CDR3 extends over 13 amino acids. The germline V gene encodes CDR1 SGHRS and CDR2 YFSETQ. With 4 bases removed from V and 5 bases from J, the gap between germline ends came to 10 bases. The CDR3 sequence: CASSQGPNNEQFF. DNA for the CDR3: TGCGCCAGCAGCCAGGGACCGAACAATGAGCAGTTCTTC.

This clone was counted between two and nine times. The chain links TRBV15 to TRBJ2-7; the D is unclear. CDR3 size: 16 residues. Trimming stripped 0 bases from V and 6 bases from J, with 18 bases between. Germline-derived CDR1 and CDR2 are LNHNV and YYDKDF (reference sequence). DNA for the CDR3: TGTGCCACCAGCAGAGATCTTGGCGACATAGGAGCCGAGCAGTACTTC. This encodes CATSRDLGDIGAEQYF. Supplemented by reference TRBV15 and TRBJ2-7, the full variable domain reads DAMVIQNPRYQVTQFGKPVTLSCSQTLNHNVMYWYQQKSSQAPKLLFHYYDKDFNNEADTPDNFQSRRPNTSFCFLDIRSPGLGDTAMYLCATSRDLGDIGAEQYFGPGTRLTVT.

The V call is TRBV7-8, the J call TRBJ2-4; 12 bases align to TRBD2. V lost 5 bases to trimming and J lost 7 bases; unmatched junction nucleotides: 9. CDR1 SGHVS and CDR2 FQNEAQ come from the germline V gene. The CDR3 has 16 residues. The CDR3 loop is CASSPSALAGGNIQYF. The DNA for the CDR3 is TGTGCCAGCAGCCCTAGCGCACTAGCGGGAGGTAACATTCAGTACTTC.

J is TRBJ1-4 and V is TRBV6-6; D is unresolved. Germline assignment: CDR1 MNHNY and CDR2 SVGAGI (reference sequence). Trimming shortened V by 0 bases and J by 2 bases, and 10 bases separated the two germline ends. The CDR3 is made up of 16 amino acids. The CDR3 DNA is TGTGCCAGCAGTTACTCGAGCCGGGAGACTAATGAAAAACTGTTTTTT. Encoded protein: CASSYSSRETNEKLFF.

The chain joins TRBV10-1 to TRBJ2-1; 7 bases are shared with TRBD2. V lost 3 bases, J lost 3 bases, and 5 bases stayed unmatched. CDR1 WNHNN and CDR2 SYGVQD come from the germline V gene (reference sequence). CDR3 size: 15 residues. The CDR3 DNA reads as TGCGCCAGCAGTGATTTCAGCGGGAACTACAATGAGCAGTTCTTC. Protein product: CASSDFSGNYNEQFF.

This clone was counted a single time. The chain combines TRBV2 with TRBJ2-7; 13 bases are a match to TRBD2. This CDR3 comprises 16 residues. Germline-derived CDR1 and CDR2 are SNHLY and FYNNEI. The V gene end was trimmed by 6 bases and the J gene end by 0 bases; junction bases not matched to a gene: 5. The CDR3 bases are TGTGCCAGCAGACCGGGACTAGCGGGGATCTCCTACGAGCAGTACTTC. Translated, it gives CASRPGLAGISYEQYF.

This clone was seen once. This chain uses TRBV10-3 with TRBJ2-6; possible D gene TRBD1, 5 bases. CDR1 is ENHRY and CDR2 is SYGVKD in the germline V gene. V was shortened by 4 bases and J by 3 bases, with 7 bases between the two germline ends. This CDR3 is built from 14 residues. The CDR3, as DNA: TGTGCCATCAGTGGGACACTTGGGGCCAACGTCCTGACTTTC. As protein: CAISGTLGANVLTF.